This TCR beta chain came from a study of blood T cells in healthy people across ages. V gave up 2 bases and J gave up 6 bases, with 10 bases separating them. The CDR3 extends over 13 amino acids. CDR1 and CDR2 (germline): MNHEY, SVGEGT. It was with a sample-barcoded 5' primer and a J-beta primer mix that a second PCR of about 6 to 12 cycles was run. TCRdb passed the 5' RACE reads through MiXCR, listing each CDR3 protein once. The sample consists of approximately 810,000 distinct CDR3 sequences, more than 25% of them appearing once. General study findings and limits: There was a strong correlation between TCR beta diversity and naive T cell percentage.

This clonotype was seen ten or more times. The antigen is not known. Sample: blood. This sequence was found in a woman aged 80 or older in good health. The chain is built from TRBV6-2 or TRBV6-3 and TRBJ1-2; D is ambiguous. The CDR3 sequence is CASSYEQKDGYTF. The DNA of the CDR3 is TGTGCCAGCAGTTACGAACAGAAGGATGGCTACACCTTC.